These 10 T cell receptor beta chains were all obtained from the same sample, sequenced in a study of blood T cell repertoires in COVID-19. The table came from immunoSEQ multiplex PCR; TCRdb's copy has only in-frame clones and leaves some out. This table holds about 98,000 clones, around 80% found once. The sequencing sample was made of peripheral blood. The receptors were gathered from a man in his 70s with acute or convalescent COVID-19.

The chain links TRBV7-6 to TRBJ1-4, with 7 bases that match TRBD1. CDR1 is SGHVS, CDR2 FNYEAQ, per germline. V was pared by 1 base and J by 3 bases, with 5 bases of the junction left unmatched. CDR3 length equals 16 residues. CDR3 nucleotides: TGTGCCAGCAGCTTAGGAGGGGGCGAAGCTAATGAAAAACTGTTTTTT. The encoded protein is CASSLGGGEANEKLFF.

Details on this clone: This sample also contains other DNA sequences that code for the same CDR3. The chain recombines TRBV9 with TRBJ2-1; D might be TRBD2 (5 bases). CDR1 and CDR2 from the germline V gene are SGDLS and YYNGEE. This CDR3 region has 13 residues. V was trimmed by 0 bases and J by 7 bases, leaving 8 bases between them. For the CDR3, the DNA is TGTGCCAGCAGCGTAGCGACGGGAAATGAGCAGTTCTTC. This translates into CASSVATGNEQFF.

V usage is TRBV3-1 (or the pseudogene TRBV3-2) and J usage is TRBJ2-5; D is possibly TRBD2 (6 bases). Germline V CDR1 and CDR2: LGHDT, YNNKEL (reference sequence). Trimming took 3 bases from V and 1 from J, leaving 9 bases between them. This CDR3 spans 14 amino acids. The CDR3 region has the DNA TGTGCCAGCAGCCATAGTAGCGGCCAAGAGACCCAGTACTTC. Its translation: CASSHSSGQETQYF.

J is TRBJ2-1 and V is TRBV18, with 7 nucleotides matching TRBD1. Per germline, CDR1 KGHSH and CDR2 LQKENI. The CDR3 length is 14 residues. The ends lost 3 bases at V and 3 bases at J; junction bases unmatched: 2. CDR3 sequence reads: CASSPGQSYNEQFF. CDR3 DNA: TGTGCCAGCTCACCGGGACAGAGCTACAATGAGCAGTTCTTC.

This clone has more than one count but fewer than ten. The genes are TRBV5-5 and TRBJ1-2, with TRBD1 matching 9 bases. The length of the CDR3 is 16 residues. Germline assignment: CDR1 SGHKS and CDR2 YYEKEE (reference sequence). J was trimmed by 6 bases and V by 0 bases; bases with no gene match: 9. In DNA form, the CDR3 reads TGTGCCAGCAGCTTGGTGTCCCGGGACAGGGAGGATGGCTACACCTTC. Translating gives CASSLVSRDREDGYTF. The whole variable domain, filled in from reference TRBV5-5 and TRBJ1-2, reads DAGVTQSPTHLIKTRGQQVTLRCSPISGHKSVSWYQQVLGQGPQFIFQYYEKEERGRGNFPDRFSARQFPNYSSELNVNALLLGDSALYLCASSLVSRDREDGYTFGSGTRLTVV.

The chain employs TRBV4-1 and TRBJ1-3; D ambiguous. The germline CDR1 and CDR2 sequences are MGHRA and YSYEKL. The CDR3 loop spans 15 amino acids. V was trimmed by 0 bases and J by 3 bases, leaving 9 bases between them. The CDR3 reads CASSQDRGGGNTIYF. The CDR3 DNA is TGCGCCAGCAGCCAAGATCGGGGAGGTGGAAACACCATATATTTT.

The V gene is TRBV9, the J gene TRBJ2-1; TRBD2 might be the D (6 bases). The CDR3 extends over 16 amino acids. V dropped 0 bases and J dropped 6 bases, with 16 bases sitting between them. The V gene's germline CDR1 is SGDLS and CDR2 YYNGEE. The CDR3 coding sequence is TGTGCCAGCAGCGTAGTAGGGACTCCTCCCTTCAATGAGCAGTTCTTC. Its translation is CASSVVGTPPFNEQFF. Complete variable domain (other parts from reference TRBV9 and TRBJ2-1): DSGVTQTPKHLITATGQRVTLRCSPRSGDLSVYWYQQSLDQGLQFLIQYYNGEERAKGNILERFSAQQFPDLHSELNLSSLELGDSALYFCASSVVGTPPFNEQFFGPGTRLTVL.

V is TRBV5-1 and J is TRBJ2-1; TRBD2 is a possible D gene (5 bases). The CDR3 totals 12 residues. V shed 4 bases and J shed 7 bases, with 9 bases lying between them. From germline, CDR1 is SGHRS and CDR2 YFSETQ. The CDR3 coding sequence is TGCGCCAGCAGCCCGCCGGGGAATGAGCAGTTCTTC. This encodes CASSPPGNEQFF. Looking up the rest from reference TRBV5-1 and TRBJ2-1 gives the full variable domain: KAGVTQTPRYLIKTRGQQVTLSCSPISGHRSVSWYQQTPGQGLQFLFEYFSETQRNKGNFPGRFSGRQFSNSRSEMNVSTLELGDSALYLCASSPPGNEQFFGPGTRLTVL.

V usage is TRBV10-1 and J usage is TRBJ1-1; TRBD1 might be the D (5 bases). Deletions cut 2 bases from V and 5 bases from J, with 21 bases between. CDR1 and CDR2 (germline): WNHNN, SYGVQD (reference sequence). This CDR3 region has 17 residues. In DNA, the CDR3 is TGCGCCAGCAGTGAGCCACCTCGGGGGGAAGGTGGGACTGAAGCTTTCTTT. This gives the protein CASSEPPRGEGGTEAFF.

This clone was counted ten times or more. The rearrangement joins TRBV5-6 to TRBJ2-7; 7 nucleotides line up with TRBD1. V dropped 7 bases and J dropped 0; count of bases not matched to a gene: 7. CDR1 is SGHDT and CDR2 is YYEEEE in the germline V gene. This CDR3 is 14 amino acids long. For the CDR3, the DNA is TGTGCCAGCGACCGGACAGGTTCCTCCTACGAGCAGTACTTC. This translates into CASDRTGSSYEQYF.